These 17 T cell receptor beta chains came from one sample sequenced in a study of CD8+ T cells in alopecia areata. Extraction of RNA preceded its reverse transcription into cDNA, which served as the sequencing template. Data came from immunoSEQ multiplex PCR; TCRdb stores just in-frame clones and leaves some out. The data contain about 120,000 clones, approximately 38% of them singletons. What was sequenced was CD4+ T cells sorted from blood. The receptors stem from a human donor with alopecia areata.

The V and J genes are TRBV30 and TRBJ2-1, with TRBD2 matching 8 bases. The V segment lost 2 bases and the J segment 10 bases; nucleotides outside the gene matches: 10. The length of the CDR3 is 14 residues. Per the germline V gene, CDR1 is GTSNPN and CDR2 is SVGIG (reference sequence). The CDR3 nucleotides are TGTGCCTGGAGTTTAGGACCGGGACTAGTGGAGCAGTTCTTC. Translation gives CAWSLGPGLVEQFF.

The V call is TRBV7-3, the J call TRBJ2-7; TRBD1 is a possible D gene (5 bases). This CDR3 contains 14 residues. From germline, CDR1 is SGHTA and CDR2 FQGTGA. The V end was cut by 5 bases, the J end by 2 bases, with 13 bases between. For the CDR3, the DNA is TGTGCCAGCAGCGTCGACAGAGGAGCCTACGAGCAGTACTTC. Its translation: CASSVDRGAYEQYF.

The table lists this clone with a few counts. Here the CDR3 reads CSVGGTGRPHTEAFF. The CDR3 DNA reads as TGCAGCGTTGGGGGGACAGGGCGACCTCACACTGAAGCTTTCTTT. This chain connects TRBV29-1 to TRBJ1-1, with 9 positions matching TRBD1. Germline V CDR1 and CDR2: SQVTM, ANQGSEA. V gave up 4 bases and J gave up 3 bases; unmatched junction bases: 9. The length of the CDR3 is 15 residues.

This CDR3 reads CASSQDNGLIGYTEAFF. The CDR3 bases are TGCGCCAGCAGCCAAGATAACGGATTAATAGGGTACACTGAAGCTTTCTTT. This chain connects TRBV4-1 to TRBJ1-1, with D unresolved. Per germline, CDR1 MGHRA and CDR2 YSYEKL. CDR3 length: 17 amino acids. V was cut by 0 bases and J by 3 bases, with 17 bases left in between.

The chain uses TRBV5-4 and TRBJ1-1, with a tentative D call TRBD1 (6 bases). From germline, CDR1 is SGHNT and CDR2 YYREEE (reference sequence). There are 14 residues in the CDR3. The V end was cut by 0 bases, the J end by 2 bases, with 8 bases between. The CDR3 reads CASSLGQANTEAFF. The CDR3 DNA is TGTGCCAGCAGCTTGGGACAGGCCAACACTGAAGCTTTCTTT.

The chain is built from TRBV28 and TRBJ1-1, with D perhaps matching TRBD1 (6 bases). Looked up from germline, CDR1 is MDHEN and CDR2 is SYDVKM. V shed 6 bases and J shed 1 base, with 15 bases lying between them. The CDR3 length is 15 residues. The CDR3, as DNA: TGTGCCAGCAGGGCCGCCGGGACAAAGAACACTGAAGCTTTCTTT. Translating it yields CASRAAGTKNTEAFF.

This sequence joins TRBV30 and TRBJ2-7, with 12 bases that match TRBD2. The CDR3 runs to 13 residues. Per germline, CDR1 GTSNPN and CDR2 SVGIG (reference sequence). Trimming took 5 bases from V and 11 from J; bases not matched to a gene: 10. CDR3 residues: CAWGRTSGTAEYF. CDR3 nucleotide sequence: TGTGCCTGGGGCAGGACTAGCGGGACAGCGGAGTACTTC.

The chain has TRBV29-1 and TRBJ2-2; perhaps TRBD1 as D (5 bases). This CDR3 has 13 residues. The V gene's germline CDR1 is SQVTM and CDR2 ANQGSEA. V lost 2 bases to trimming and J lost 4 bases, with 8 bases between them. The chain's CDR3 is CSVERQPTGELFF. As DNA, the CDR3 is TGCAGCGTTGAACGACAGCCCACCGGGGAGCTGTTTTTT.

This clone was detected a few times. V and J are TRBV29-1 and TRBJ2-3; weak D call: TRBD2 (5 bases). The germline V gene has CDR1 SQVTM and CDR2 ANQGSEA. V lost 4 bases to trimming and J lost 0 bases, with 14 bases between them. The CDR3 length is 15 residues. CDR3 amino acids: CSVVRSDESTDTQYF. CDR3 sequence (DNA): TGCAGCGTTGTTCGTAGCGATGAAAGCACAGATACGCAGTATTTT.

This clone came up a few times. This chain uses TRBV7-2 with TRBJ1-1; a weak D match, TRBD1 (6 bases). This CDR3 has 14 residues. CDR1 and CDR2 from the germline V gene are SGHTA and FQGNSA. The germline V and J ends were trimmed by 6 bases and 5 bases, with 16 bases remaining between them. The CDR3 is CASRTTPGATEAFF. CDR3 in DNA: TGTGCCAGCAGAACGACGCCGGGGGCTACTGAAGCTTTCTTT.

CDR3 protein: CASSQKGREGEVSGANVLTF. The CDR3 DNA reads TGCGCCAGCAGTCAGAAAGGACGGGAGGGGGAGGTCTCTGGGGCCAACGTCCTGACTTTC. This chain connects TRBV23-1 to TRBJ2-6; TRBD2 aligns across 8 bases. TRBV23-1 has ORF status, its function being uncertain. The CDR3 has 20 residues. V was clipped by 3 bases and J by 0 bases; unmatched bases: 13.

This chain connects TRBV29-1 to TRBJ1-1; possible D gene TRBD1, 6 bases. The V gene's germline CDR1 is SQVTM and CDR2 ANQGSEA. V shed 6 bases and J shed 1 base, with 6 bases lying between them. This CDR3 is built from 11 residues. The CDR3 DNA sequence: TGCAGCGTGACAGGGAACACTGAAGCTTTCTTT. It yields the protein CSVTGNTEAFF.

This clone has just a few counts. The V call is TRBV6-6, the J call TRBJ1-5, with D perhaps matching TRBD1 (6 bases). CDR3 length: 15 amino acids. Germline CDR1 is MNHNY and CDR2 is SVGAGI (reference sequence). V was pared by 6 bases and J by 6 bases, with 18 bases between. In DNA form, the CDR3 reads TGTGCCAGCAGCCTGACGGGGGGGGGCAGTCAGCCCCAGCATTTT. Protein sequence: CASSLTGGGSQPQHF.

The rearrangement links TRBV7-2 to TRBJ2-1, with 12 bases identical to TRBD2. After removal of 0 bases from V and 8 bases from J, the junction contained 8 bases not matched to a gene. The CDR3 runs to 17 residues. The germline gives CDR1 SGHTA, CDR2 FQGNSA. The DNA for the CDR3 is TGTGCCAGCAGCTTAGCCACTAGCGGGGGGACAGGGGATGAGCAGTTCTTC. Protein: CASSLATSGGTGDEQFF.

The CDR3 protein is CASSSGTSGGELFF. The CDR3 DNA sequence: TGCGCCAGCAGCTCCGGGACCTCGGGCGGGGAGCTGTTTTTT. The chain carries TRBV5-1 and TRBJ2-2; TRBD1 or TRBD2 may be the D gene (5 bases each). The CDR3 is 14 residues long. The germline V gene encodes CDR1 SGHRS and CDR2 YFSETQ. The V and J ends lost 3 bases and 7 bases respectively, with 13 bases between them.

Only a few counts were recorded for this clone. V usage is TRBV2 and J usage is TRBJ2-3, with D perhaps TRBD1 (5 bases). The V gene's germline CDR1 is SNHLY and CDR2 FYNNEI. CDR3 length: 15 amino acids. Trimming stripped 6 bases from V and 2 bases from J, with 15 bases between. The CDR3 region is CASRRTSLDTDTQYF. CDR3 sequence (DNA): TGTGCCAGCAGGAGGACAAGCCTAGACACAGATACGCAGTATTTT.

This clone has ten or more counts. The CDR3 bases are TGCGCCAGCAGGGACATCTCTGGGGCCAACGTCCTGACTTTC. The encoded protein is CASRDISGANVLTF. This chain uses TRBV10-2 with TRBJ2-6, with D possibly TRBD1 on 5 matching bases. V lost 6 bases and J lost 0, with 6 bases in between. CDR1 and CDR2 from the germline V gene are WSHSY and SAAADI. The CDR3 has 14 amino acids.